One TCR beta chain is described in this entry. The entry originates in a study of shared clonotypes between healthy human individuals. CDR3 length: 15 amino acids. Looked up from germline, CDR1 is MDHEN and CDR2 is SYDVKM. Trimming cost V 3 bases and J 3 bases, with 15 bases left between them. Replicate PCRs for sorted subsets used about 200 ng DNA; this equaled about 30,000 T cell genomes. Data came from immunoSEQ multiplex PCR; TCRdb stores just in-frame clones and leaves some out. This sample has roughly 700,000 clones; around 91% occur once, and the top ten carry 34%. Specimen: memory CD8+ T cells from PBMCs. Subset: CD45RO+ cells pooled with CCR7-negative TemRA cells. The sequence was collected from a man aged 18 to 35 in good health. Some clones in this sample may be carry-over from other donors' samples. This chain links TRBV28 with TRBJ2-7, with D perhaps matching TRBD1 (6 bases). The CDR3 DNA sequence: TGTGCCAGCAGTTTCGTTAGGCAGGGGAACTACGAGCAGTACTTC. This gives the protein CASSFVRQGNYEQYF.